The following is a T cell receptor beta chain sequence with its context. V was pared by 6 bases and J by 3 bases, with 3 bases of the junction left unmatched. CDR1 is SQVTM and CDR2 is ANQGSEA in the germline V gene. This CDR3 spans 12 amino acids. This entry comes from a study of control samples from healthy donors and cancer patients. The assay was immunoSEQ multiplex PCR, and TCRdb's table has in-frame clones only and misses some. The top ten clones hold about 29% of a sample with some 7,000 clones, 82% of them seen once. The chain combines TRBV29-1 with TRBJ2-7, with TRBD1 identical over 9 bases. The sequencing sample was made of PBMCs. This TCR derives from a man in his 70s with lung cancer. The CDR3 nucleotides are TGCAGCGTCGGACAGGGGATCTACGAGCAGTACTTC. This translates into CSVGQGIYEQYF.